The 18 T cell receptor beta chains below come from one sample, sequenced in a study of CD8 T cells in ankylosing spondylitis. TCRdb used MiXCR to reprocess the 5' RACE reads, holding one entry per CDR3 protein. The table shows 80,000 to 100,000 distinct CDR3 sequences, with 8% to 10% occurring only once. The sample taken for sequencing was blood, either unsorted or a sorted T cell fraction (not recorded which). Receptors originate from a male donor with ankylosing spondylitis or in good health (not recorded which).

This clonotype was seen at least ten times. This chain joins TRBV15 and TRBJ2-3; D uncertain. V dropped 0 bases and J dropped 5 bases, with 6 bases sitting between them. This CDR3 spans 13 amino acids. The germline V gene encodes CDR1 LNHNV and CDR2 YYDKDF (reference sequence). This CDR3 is CATSRDREDTQYF. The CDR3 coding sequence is TGTGCCACCAGCAGAGATAGGGAAGATACGCAGTATTTT.

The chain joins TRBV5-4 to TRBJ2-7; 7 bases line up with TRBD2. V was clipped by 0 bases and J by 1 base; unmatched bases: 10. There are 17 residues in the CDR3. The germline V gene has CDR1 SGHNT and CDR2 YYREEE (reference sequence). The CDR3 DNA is TGTGCCAGCAGCTTGGTCCTAGCGGTCAGGGTATCCTACGAGCAGTACTTC. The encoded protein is CASSLVLAVRVSYEQYF.

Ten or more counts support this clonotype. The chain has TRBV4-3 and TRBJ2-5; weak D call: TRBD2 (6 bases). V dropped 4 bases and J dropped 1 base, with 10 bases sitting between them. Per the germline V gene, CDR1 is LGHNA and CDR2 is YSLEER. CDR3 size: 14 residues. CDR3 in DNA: TGCGCCAGCAGCCGGGGGGACTCCCAAGAGACCCAGTACTTC. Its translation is CASSRGDSQETQYF.

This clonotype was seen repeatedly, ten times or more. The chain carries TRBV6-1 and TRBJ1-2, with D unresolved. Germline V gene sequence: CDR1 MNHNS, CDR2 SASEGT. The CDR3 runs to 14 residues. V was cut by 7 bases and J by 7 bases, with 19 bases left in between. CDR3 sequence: CASNQASETSGYTF. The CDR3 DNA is TGTGCCAGCAACCAAGCTTCGGAGACCTCTGGCTACACCTTC.

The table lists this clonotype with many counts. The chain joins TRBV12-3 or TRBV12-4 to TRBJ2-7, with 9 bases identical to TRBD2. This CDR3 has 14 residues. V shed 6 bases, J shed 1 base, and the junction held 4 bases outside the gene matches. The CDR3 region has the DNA TGTGCCAGCAGCTCCCTAGCGGGATCCTACGAGCAGTACTTC. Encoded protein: CASSSLAGSYEQYF.

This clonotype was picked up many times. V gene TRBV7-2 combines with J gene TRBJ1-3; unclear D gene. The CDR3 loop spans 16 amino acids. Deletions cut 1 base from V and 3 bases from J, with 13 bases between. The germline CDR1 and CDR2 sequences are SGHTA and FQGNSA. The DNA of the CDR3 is TGTGCCAGCAGCTTAGTCGGGGAAAACATTGGAAACACCATATATTTT. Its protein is CASSLVGENIGNTIYF.

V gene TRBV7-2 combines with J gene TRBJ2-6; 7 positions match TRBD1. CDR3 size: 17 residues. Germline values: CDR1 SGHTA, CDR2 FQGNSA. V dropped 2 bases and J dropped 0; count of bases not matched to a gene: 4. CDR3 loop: CASSLWTGVSGANVLTF. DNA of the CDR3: TGTGCCAGCAGCTTATGGACAGGCGTCTCTGGGGCCAACGTCCTGACTTTC.

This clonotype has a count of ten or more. CDR3 sequence reads: CASSQDRVSYEQYF. CDR3 nucleotides: TGCGCCAGCAGCCAAGACAGGGTCTCCTACGAGCAGTACTTC. The chain is built from TRBV4-3 and TRBJ2-7, with D perhaps matching TRBD1 (5 bases). Between the trimmed V and J ends, which lost 0 bases and 0 bases, there was a span of 6 bases. There are 14 residues in the CDR3. The germline V gene encodes CDR1 LGHNA and CDR2 YSLEER.

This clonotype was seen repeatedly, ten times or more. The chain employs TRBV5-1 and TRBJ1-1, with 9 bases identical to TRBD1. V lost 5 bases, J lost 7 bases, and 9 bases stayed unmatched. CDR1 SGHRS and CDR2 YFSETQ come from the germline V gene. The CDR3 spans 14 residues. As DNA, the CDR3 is TGCGCCAGCAGGTTGACAGGGGGACCCGTTGAAGCTTTCTTT. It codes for CASRLTGGPVEAFF.

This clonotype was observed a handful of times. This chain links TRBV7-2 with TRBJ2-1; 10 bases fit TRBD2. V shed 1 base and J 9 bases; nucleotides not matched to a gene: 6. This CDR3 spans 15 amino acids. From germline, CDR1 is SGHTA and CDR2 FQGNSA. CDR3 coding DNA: TGTGCCAGCAGCTTAGTTGAACTAGCGGGGTTTGAGCAGTTCTTC. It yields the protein CASSLVELAGFEQFF.

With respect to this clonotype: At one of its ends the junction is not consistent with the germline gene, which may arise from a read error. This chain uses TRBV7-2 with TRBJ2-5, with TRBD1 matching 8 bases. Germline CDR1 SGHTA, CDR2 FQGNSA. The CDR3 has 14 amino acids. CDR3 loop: CAGSRTGNGWIQYF. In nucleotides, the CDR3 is TGTGCCGGCAGCCGGACAGGGAATGGGTGGATCCAGTACTTC.

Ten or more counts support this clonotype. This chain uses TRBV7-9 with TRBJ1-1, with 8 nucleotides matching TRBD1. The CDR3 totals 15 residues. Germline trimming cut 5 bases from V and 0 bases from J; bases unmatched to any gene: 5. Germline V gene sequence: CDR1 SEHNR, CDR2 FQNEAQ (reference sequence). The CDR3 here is CASSPDRGLNTEAFF. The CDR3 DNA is TGTGCCAGCAGCCCTGACAGGGGATTGAACACTGAAGCTTTCTTT.

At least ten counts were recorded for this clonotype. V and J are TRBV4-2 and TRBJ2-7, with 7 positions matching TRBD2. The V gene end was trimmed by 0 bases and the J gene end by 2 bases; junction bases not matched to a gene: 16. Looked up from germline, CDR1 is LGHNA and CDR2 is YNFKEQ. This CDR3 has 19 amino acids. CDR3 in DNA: TGTGCCAGCAGCCAAGACATGTGGGCGGCCAGCGGGGATGCCTACGAGCAGTACTTC. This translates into CASSQDMWAASGDAYEQYF.

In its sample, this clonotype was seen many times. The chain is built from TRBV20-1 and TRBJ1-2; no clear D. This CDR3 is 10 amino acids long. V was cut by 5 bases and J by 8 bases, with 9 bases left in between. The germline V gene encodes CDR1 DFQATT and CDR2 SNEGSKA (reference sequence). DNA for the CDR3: TGCAGTGCTTGGACGGGCGGCTACACCTTC. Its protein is CSAWTGGYTF.

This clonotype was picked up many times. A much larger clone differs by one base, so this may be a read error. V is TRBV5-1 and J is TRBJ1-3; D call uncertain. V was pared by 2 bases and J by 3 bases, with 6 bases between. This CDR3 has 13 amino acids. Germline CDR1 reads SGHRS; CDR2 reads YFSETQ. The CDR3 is CASSFGVGNTIYF. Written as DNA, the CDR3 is TGCGCCAGCAGCTTCGGGGTTGGAAACACCATATATTTT.

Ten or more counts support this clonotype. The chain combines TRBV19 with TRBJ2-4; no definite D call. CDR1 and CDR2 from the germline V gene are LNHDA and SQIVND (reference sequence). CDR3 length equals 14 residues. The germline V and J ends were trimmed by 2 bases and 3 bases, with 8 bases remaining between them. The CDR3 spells CASSISRDKNIQYF. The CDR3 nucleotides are TGTGCCAGTAGTATATCCCGAGACAAAAACATTCAGTACTTC.

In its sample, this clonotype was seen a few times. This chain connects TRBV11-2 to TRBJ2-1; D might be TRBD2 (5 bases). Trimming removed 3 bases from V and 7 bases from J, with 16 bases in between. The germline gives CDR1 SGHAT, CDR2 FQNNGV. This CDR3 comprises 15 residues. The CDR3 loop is CASSFLPPPGNEQFF. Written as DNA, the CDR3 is TGTGCCAGCAGCTTCCTACCCCCTCCGGGAAATGAGCAGTTCTTC.

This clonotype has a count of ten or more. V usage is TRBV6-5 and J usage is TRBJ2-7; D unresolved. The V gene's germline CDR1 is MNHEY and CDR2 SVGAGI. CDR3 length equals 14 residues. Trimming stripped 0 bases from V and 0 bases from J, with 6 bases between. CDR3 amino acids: CASSYSKYSYEQYF. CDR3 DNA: TGTGCCAGCAGTTACTCGAAATACTCCTACGAGCAGTACTTC.